What follows is one TCR beta chain and its context. Antigen specificity is unknown. Donors came from a validation cohort of over a hundred subjects, distinct from the first 666-subject cohort. The CDR3 totals 14 residues. Between the trimmed V and J ends, which lost 3 bases and 3 bases, there was a span of 12 bases. Germline V CDR1 and CDR2: SNHLY, FYNNEI. The data are from a study of cytomegalovirus exposure and HLA in healthy donors. Across the study: The 90 to 150 validation repertoires matched the 666 first-cohort repertoires in platform, a later analysis reported.

TCRdb's table, derived via immunoSEQ multiplex PCR, lists solely in-frame clones and lacks some. Among roughly 62,000 clones listed, roughly 94% were seen once. Overall study results and limits: In vitro checks showed that a few CMV-associated chains really do target CMV antigens. Listed as cytomegalovirus-associated were more than 150 TCR beta chains.

This clonotype originated in a man younger than 35 in good health and CMV-seronegative. The J gene is TRBJ2-7, the V gene TRBV2, with D perhaps TRBD1 (5 bases). The sequenced material came from PBMCs. The CDR3 protein is CASSEQGADYEQYF. In DNA form, the CDR3 reads TGTGCCAGCAGTGAGCAGGGCGCGGACTACGAGCAGTACTTC.